Each of the 3 T cell receptor beta chains below was sequenced from the same sample in a study of shared clonotypes between healthy human individuals. Selected positively for CCR7 and CD45RO-negative, naive CD8 cells excluded terminally differentiated effector memory CD45RA+ cells. Clones were sequenced by immunoSEQ multiplex PCR, and TCRdb holds only the in-frame ones, with some missing. The sample includes around 1,900,000 clones, over 85% seen only once; the top ten take about 1.6%. The sample comprised naive CD8+ T cells from PBMCs. These receptors all stem from a man aged 18-30 years in good health. Some clones in this sample may be carry-over from other donors' samples.

This clone was found a few times. The rearrangement uses TRBV7-8 and TRBJ1-5, with D maybe TRBD1 (6 bases). Germline CDR1 reads SGHVS; CDR2 reads FQNEAQ. There are 14 residues in the CDR3. V was shortened by 2 bases and J by 7 bases, with 12 bases between the two germline ends. The CDR3 spells CASSLSGDEQPQHF. The DNA for the CDR3 is TGTGCCAGCAGCTTATCAGGGGATGAACAGCCCCAGCATTTT.

For this clone: The same CDR3 also results from other DNA sequences found in this sample. The chain carries TRBV10-1 and TRBJ2-3, with 7 bases matching TRBD1. The V gene's germline CDR1 is WNHNN and CDR2 SYGVQD (reference sequence). This CDR3 contains 12 residues. The junction had 1 base not matched to a gene; V was cut back by 6 bases and J by 4 bases. This chain's CDR3 is CASSDRADTQYF. CDR3 DNA sequence: TGCGCCAGCAGCGACAGGGCAGATACGCAGTATTTT.

The chain joins TRBV4-1 to TRBJ2-1; 10 bases are shared with TRBD2. The V gene end was trimmed by 0 bases and the J gene end by 13 bases; junction bases not matched to a gene: 9. Germline-derived CDR1 and CDR2 are MGHRA and YSYEKL. CDR3 length: 15 amino acids. This CDR3 reads CASSQDRHLAGAQFF. The CDR3 region has the DNA TGCGCCAGCAGCCAAGATCGTCACCTAGCGGGAGCTCAGTTCTTC.